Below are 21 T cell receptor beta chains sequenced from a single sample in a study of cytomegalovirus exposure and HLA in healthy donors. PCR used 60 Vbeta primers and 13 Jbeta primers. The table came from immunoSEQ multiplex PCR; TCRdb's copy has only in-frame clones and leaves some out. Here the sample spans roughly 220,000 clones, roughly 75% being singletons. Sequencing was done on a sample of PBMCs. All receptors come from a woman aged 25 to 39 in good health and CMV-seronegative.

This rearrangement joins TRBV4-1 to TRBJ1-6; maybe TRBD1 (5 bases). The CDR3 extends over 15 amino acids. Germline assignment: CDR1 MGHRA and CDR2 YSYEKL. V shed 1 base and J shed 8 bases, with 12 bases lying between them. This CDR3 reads CASSQVSGGDSPLHF. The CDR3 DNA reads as TGCGCCAGCAGCCAAGTGTCCGGAGGGGATTCACCCCTCCACTTT.

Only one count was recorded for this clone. Here the CDR3 DNA reads TGTGCCATCAGTGTTAAACGCGGGGGAAGAGAGGAGCAGTACTTC. This codes for CAISVKRGGREEQYF. The V gene is TRBV10-3, the J gene TRBJ2-7; TRBD2 matches at 7 bases. From germline, CDR1 is ENHRY and CDR2 SYGVKD. Unmatched junction bases numbered 13, after V lost 4 bases and J lost 7 bases. This CDR3 comprises 15 residues.

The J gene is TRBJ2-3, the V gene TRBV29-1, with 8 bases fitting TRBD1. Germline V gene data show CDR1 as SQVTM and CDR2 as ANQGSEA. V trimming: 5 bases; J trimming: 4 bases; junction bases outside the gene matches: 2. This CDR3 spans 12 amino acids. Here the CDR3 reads CSVYRGADTQYF. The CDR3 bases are TGCAGCGTTTACAGGGGGGCAGATACGCAGTATTTT.

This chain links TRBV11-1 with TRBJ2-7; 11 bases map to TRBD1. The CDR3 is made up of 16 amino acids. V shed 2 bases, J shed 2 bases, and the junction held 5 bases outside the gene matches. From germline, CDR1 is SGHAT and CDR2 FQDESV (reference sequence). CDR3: CASSLMGTGGTYEQYF. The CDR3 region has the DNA TGTGCCAGCAGCTTAATGGGGACAGGGGGGACCTACGAGCAGTACTTC.

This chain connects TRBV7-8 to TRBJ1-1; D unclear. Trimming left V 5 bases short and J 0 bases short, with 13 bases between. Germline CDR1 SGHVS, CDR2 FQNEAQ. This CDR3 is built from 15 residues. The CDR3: CASSPHRSMNTEAFF. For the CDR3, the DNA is TGTGCCAGCAGCCCCCATCGGAGTATGAACACTGAAGCTTTCTTT.

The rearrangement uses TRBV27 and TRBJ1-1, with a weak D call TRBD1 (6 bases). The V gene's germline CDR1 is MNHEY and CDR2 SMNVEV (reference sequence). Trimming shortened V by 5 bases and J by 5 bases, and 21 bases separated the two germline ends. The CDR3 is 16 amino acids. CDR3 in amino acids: CASSVDSPPGWTEAFF. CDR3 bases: TGTGCCAGCAGTGTGGACAGCCCACCGGGGTGGACTGAAGCTTTCTTT.

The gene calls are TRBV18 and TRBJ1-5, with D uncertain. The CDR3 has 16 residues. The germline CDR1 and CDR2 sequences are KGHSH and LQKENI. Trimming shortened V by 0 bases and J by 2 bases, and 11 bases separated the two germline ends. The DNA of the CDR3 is TGTGCCAGCTCACCACCGTTAATTGCAGGCAATCAGCCCCAGCATTTT. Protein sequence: CASSPPLIAGNQPQHF.

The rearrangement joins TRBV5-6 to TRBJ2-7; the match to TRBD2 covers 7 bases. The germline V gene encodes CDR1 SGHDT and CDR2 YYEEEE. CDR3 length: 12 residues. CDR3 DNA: TGTGCTAGCGGGCCAGGGACCTACGAGCAGTACTTC. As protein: CASGPGTYEQYF. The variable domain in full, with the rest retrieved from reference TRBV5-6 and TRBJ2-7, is DAGVTQSPTHLIKTRGQQVTLRCSPKSGHDTVSWYQQALGQGPQFIFQYYEEEERQRGNFPDRFSGHQFPNYSSELNVNALLLGDSALYLCASGPGTYEQYFGPGTRLTVT.

The DNA of the CDR3 is TGTGCCAGTCACCTAGGCCGGGGGAGGTACACTGAAGCTTTCTTT. Translation: CASHLGRGRYTEAFF. This chain joins TRBV19 and TRBJ1-1; D perhaps matches TRBD1 (5 bases). Trimming removed 8 bases from V and 3 bases from J, with 19 bases in between. Germline CDR1 reads LNHDA; CDR2 reads SQIVND (reference sequence). This CDR3 spans 15 amino acids.

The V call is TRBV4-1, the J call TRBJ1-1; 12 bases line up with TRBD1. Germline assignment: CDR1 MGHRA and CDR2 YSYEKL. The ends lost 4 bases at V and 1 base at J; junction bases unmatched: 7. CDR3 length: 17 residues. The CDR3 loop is CASSRIGTGGPNTEAFF. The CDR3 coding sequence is TGCGCCAGCAGCCGGATAGGGACAGGGGGCCCGAACACTGAAGCTTTCTTT.

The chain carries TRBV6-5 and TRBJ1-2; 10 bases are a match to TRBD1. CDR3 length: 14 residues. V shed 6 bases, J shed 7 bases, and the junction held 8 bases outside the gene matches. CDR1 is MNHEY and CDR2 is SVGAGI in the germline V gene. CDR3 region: CASSPGQGIRGYTF. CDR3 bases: TGTGCCAGCAGCCCGGGACAGGGGATACGTGGCTACACCTTC.

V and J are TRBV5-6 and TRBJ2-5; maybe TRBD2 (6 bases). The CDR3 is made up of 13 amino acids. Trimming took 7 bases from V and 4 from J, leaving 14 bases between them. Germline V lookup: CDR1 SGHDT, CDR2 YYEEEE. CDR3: CASQEAGRETQYF. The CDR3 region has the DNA TGTGCCAGCCAGGAAGCGGGCAGAGAGACCCAGTACTTC.

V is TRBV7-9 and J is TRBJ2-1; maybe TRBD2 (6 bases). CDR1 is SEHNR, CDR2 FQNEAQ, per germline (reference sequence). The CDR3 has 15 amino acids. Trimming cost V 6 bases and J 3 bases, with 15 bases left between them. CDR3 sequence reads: CASRPGLAFYNEQFF. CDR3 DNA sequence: TGTGCCAGCAGGCCGGGACTGGCATTCTACAATGAGCAGTTCTTC.

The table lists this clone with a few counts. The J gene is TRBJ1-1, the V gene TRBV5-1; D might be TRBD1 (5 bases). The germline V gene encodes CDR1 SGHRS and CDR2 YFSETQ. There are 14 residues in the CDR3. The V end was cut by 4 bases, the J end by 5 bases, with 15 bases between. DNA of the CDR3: TGCGCCAGCAGCCCTTCAGGGAGCGGGACTGAAGCTTTCTTT. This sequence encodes CASSPSGSGTEAFF.

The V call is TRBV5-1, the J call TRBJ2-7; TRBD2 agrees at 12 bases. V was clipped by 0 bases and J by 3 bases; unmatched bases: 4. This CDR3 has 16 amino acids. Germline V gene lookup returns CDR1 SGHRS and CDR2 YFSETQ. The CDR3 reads CASSLDRLAGVYEQYF. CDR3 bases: TGCGCCAGCAGCTTGGATCGACTAGCGGGAGTCTACGAGCAGTACTTC.

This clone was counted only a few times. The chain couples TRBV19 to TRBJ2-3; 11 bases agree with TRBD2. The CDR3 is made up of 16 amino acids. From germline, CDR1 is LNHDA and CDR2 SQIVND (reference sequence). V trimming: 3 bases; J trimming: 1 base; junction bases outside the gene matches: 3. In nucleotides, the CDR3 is TGTGCCAGTAGTATTACTAGCGGGGGTGGCACAGATACGCAGTATTTT. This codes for CASSITSGGGTDTQYF.

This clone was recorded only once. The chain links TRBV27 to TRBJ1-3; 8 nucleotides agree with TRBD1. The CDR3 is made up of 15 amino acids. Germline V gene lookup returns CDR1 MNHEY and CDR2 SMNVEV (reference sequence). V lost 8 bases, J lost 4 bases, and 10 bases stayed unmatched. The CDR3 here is CASSRQGQRGNTIYF. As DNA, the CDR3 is TGTGCCAGCTCAAGACAGGGGCAAAGGGGAAACACCATATATTTT.

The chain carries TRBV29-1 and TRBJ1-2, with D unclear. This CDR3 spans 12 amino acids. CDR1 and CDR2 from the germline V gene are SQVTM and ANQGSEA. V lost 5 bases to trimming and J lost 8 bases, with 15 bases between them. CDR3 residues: CSVWESMGGYTF. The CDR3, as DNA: TGCAGCGTTTGGGAGTCTATGGGAGGCTACACCTTC.

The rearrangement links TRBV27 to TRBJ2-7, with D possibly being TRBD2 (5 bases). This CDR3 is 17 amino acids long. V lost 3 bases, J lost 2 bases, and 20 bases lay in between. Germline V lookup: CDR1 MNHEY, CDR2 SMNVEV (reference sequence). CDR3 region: CASSFTTPGIKAYEQYF. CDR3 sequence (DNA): TGTGCCAGCAGTTTCACGACTCCCGGGATTAAAGCCTACGAGCAGTACTTC.

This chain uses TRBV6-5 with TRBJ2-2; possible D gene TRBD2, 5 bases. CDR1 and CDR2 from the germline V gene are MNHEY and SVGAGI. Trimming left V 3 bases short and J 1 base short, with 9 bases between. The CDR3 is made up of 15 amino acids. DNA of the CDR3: TGTGCCAGCAGTTATCGGGGAAAGAACACCGGGGAGCTGTTTTTT. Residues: CASSYRGKNTGELFF.

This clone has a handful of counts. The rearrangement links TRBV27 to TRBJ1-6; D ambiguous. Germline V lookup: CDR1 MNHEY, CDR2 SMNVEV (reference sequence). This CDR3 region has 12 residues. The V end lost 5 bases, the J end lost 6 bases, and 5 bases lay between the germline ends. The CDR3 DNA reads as TGTGCCAGCAGTCTCCTTAATTCACCCCTCCACTTT. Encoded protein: CASSLLNSPLHF.